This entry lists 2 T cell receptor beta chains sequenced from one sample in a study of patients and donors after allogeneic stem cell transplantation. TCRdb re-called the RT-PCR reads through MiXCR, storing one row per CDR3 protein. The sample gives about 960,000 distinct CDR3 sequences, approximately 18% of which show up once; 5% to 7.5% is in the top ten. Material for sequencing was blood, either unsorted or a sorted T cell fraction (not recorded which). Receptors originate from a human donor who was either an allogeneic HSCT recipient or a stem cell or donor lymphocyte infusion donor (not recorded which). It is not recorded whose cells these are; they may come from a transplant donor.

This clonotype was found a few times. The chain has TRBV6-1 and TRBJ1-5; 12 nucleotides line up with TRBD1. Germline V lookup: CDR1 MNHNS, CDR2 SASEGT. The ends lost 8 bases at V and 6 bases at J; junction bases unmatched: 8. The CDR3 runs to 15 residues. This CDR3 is CASGVGTGGGQPQHF. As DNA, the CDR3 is TGTGCCAGCGGTGTGGGGACAGGGGGCGGTCAGCCCCAGCATTTT.

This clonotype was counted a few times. The CDR3 region has the DNA TGTGCCAGCAGCTCGCTCCTTTCCTTCTCTCGAGGCACAGATACGCAGTATTTT. This codes for CASSSLLSFSRGTDTQYF. The V gene is TRBV11-1, the J gene TRBJ2-3; unclear D gene. Germline V gene sequence: CDR1 SGHAT, CDR2 FQDESV (reference sequence). This CDR3 spans 18 amino acids. The ends were cut back, 4 bases at V and 1 base at J, with 21 bases in the middle.